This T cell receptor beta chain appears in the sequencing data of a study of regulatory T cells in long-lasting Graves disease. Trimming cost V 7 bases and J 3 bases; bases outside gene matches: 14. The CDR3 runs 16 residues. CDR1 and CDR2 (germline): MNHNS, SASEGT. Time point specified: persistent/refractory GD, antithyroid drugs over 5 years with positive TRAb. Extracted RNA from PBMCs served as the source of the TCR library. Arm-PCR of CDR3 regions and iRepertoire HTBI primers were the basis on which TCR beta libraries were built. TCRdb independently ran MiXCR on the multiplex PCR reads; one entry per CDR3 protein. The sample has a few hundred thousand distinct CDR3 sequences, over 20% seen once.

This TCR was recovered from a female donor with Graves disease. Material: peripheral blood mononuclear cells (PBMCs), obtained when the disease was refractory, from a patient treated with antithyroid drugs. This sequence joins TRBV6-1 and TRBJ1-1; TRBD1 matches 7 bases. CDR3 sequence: CASTRGRGRSHTEAFF. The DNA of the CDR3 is TGTGCCAGCACTCGAGGGAGGGGGCGCAGTCACACTGAAGCTTTCTTT.